A selection of T cell receptor beta chains follows, all from one sample in a study of blood T cells in healthy people across ages. TCRdb reprocessed the 5' RACE reads with MiXCR, giving one entry per CDR3 protein. The repertoire holds roughly 700,000 distinct CDR3 sequences, with about 30% as singletons. Sequenced sample: blood. The receptors originated from a woman older than 75 in good health. Each CDR3 is given with its conserved first and last residue. D genes are given only for firm matches. Size is omitted from some rows. Given values are once, few, many or a class for expanded clones.

D gene: TRBD2
clone size: many
V gene: TRBV20-1
J gene: TRBJ2-3
CDR3 DNA: TGCAGTGCTAGAGATAGCGGGATAGGGTGGGGAGATACGCAGTATTTT
CDR3 protein: CSARDSGIGWGDTQYF

D gene: .
clone size: .
V gene: TRBV20-1
J gene: TRBJ2-4
CDR3 DNA: TGCAGTGCTAGTGGGCAGAACAAAAACATTCAGTACTTC
CDR3 protein: CSASGQNKNIQYF

D gene: .
clone size: .
V gene: TRBV7-2
J gene: TRBJ1-2
CDR3 DNA: TGTGCCAGCAGCTTAGATAGCGAATCAGCTTATGGCTACACCTTC
CDR3 protein: CASSLDSESAYGYTF

D gene: .
clone size: many
V gene: TRBV7-7
J gene: TRBJ2-1
CDR3 DNA: TGTGCTAGCAGCCTGGACACAGGGTCCTACAATGAGCAGTTCTTC
CDR3 protein: CASSLDTGSYNEQFF

D gene: .
clone size: .
V gene: TRBV3-1
J gene: TRBJ2-3
CDR3 DNA: TGTGCCAGCAGCCAAGCTCCCCGAACTAGCACAGATACGCAGTATTTT
CDR3 protein: CASSQAPRTSTDTQYF

D gene: .
clone size: few
V gene: TRBV21-1
J gene: TRBJ1-1
CDR3 DNA: TGTGCCAGCAGCAAGAAACAGGGCCCGGGGACTGAAGCTTTCTTT
CDR3 protein: CASSKKQGPGTEAFF

D gene: TRBD2
clone size: .
V gene: TRBV6-6
J gene: TRBJ2-5
CDR3 DNA: TGTGCCAGCAGTTACACACTAGCGGGAGAGCCCCGGACCCAGTACTTC
CDR3 protein: CASSYTLAGEPRTQYF

D gene: .
clone size: .
V gene: TRBV11-2
J gene: TRBJ2-7
CDR3 DNA: TGTGCCAGCAGCTTTAGGCCGGGGGACTCCTACGAGCAGTACTTC
CDR3 protein: CASSFRPGDSYEQYF

D gene: .
clone size: many
V gene: TRBV25-1
J gene: TRBJ2-5
CDR3 DNA: TGTGCCAGCAGTGAACGCAGCCCAGAGACCCAGTACTTC
CDR3 protein: CASSERSPETQYF

D gene: TRBD2
clone size: few
V gene: TRBV6-5
J gene: TRBJ2-3
CDR3 DNA: TGTGCCAGCAGTTACTTCCCGTTCGTAGCGGGGGGGCGAACAGATACGCAGTATTTT
CDR3 protein: CASSYFPFVAGGRTDTQYF

D gene: TRBD1
clone size: .
V gene: TRBV6-2/TRBV6-3
J gene: TRBJ1-2
CDR3 DNA: TGCGCCAGCAGAAGGCAGGGGGCGGTGGATGGCTGCACCTTC
CDR3 protein: CASRRQGAVDGCTF